Below, 27 T cell receptor beta chains from the same sample are listed, as sequenced in a study of T cells in localized non-small cell lung cancer. Data came from immunoSEQ multiplex PCR; TCRdb stores just in-frame clones and leaves some out. The sample lists 70,000 or so clones; 65% to 85% were seen once. This material consisted of peripheral blood, taken before any cancer treatment. Receptors originate from a female donor older than 55 with stage I lung adenocarcinoma.

The V call is TRBV19, the J call TRBJ1-1; D is possibly TRBD1 (5 bases). The ends were cut back, 3 bases at V and 11 bases at J, with 25 bases in the middle. Germline V lookup: CDR1 LNHDA, CDR2 SQIVND (reference sequence). The CDR3 consists of 16 residues. The CDR3 here is CASSMGGAADGSRAFF. The CDR3 bases are TGTGCCAGTAGTATGGGAGGGGCCGCCGATGGCTCCCGGGCTTTCTTT.

The J gene is TRBJ2-2, the V gene TRBV2, with D possibly matching TRBD2 (6 bases). This CDR3 is 14 amino acids long. The V gene lost 5 bases and the J gene lost 6 bases, with 13 bases spanning the gap. From germline, CDR1 is SNHLY and CDR2 FYNNEI. The CDR3 bases are TGTGCCAGCAGTCGGATAGCGGCTTCCGGGGAGCTGTTTTTT. Residues: CASSRIAASGELFF.

The gene calls are TRBV19 and TRBJ2-7, with 8 bases that match TRBD1. The CDR3 sequence is 16 residues long. Trimming at V came to 1 base and at J to 5 bases, leaving 10 bases not matched to a gene. Germline V gene sequence: CDR1 LNHDA, CDR2 SQIVND (reference sequence). In DNA, the CDR3 is TGTGCCAGTAGTATAGTGCCCGGGACAGGCCCTAACGAGCAGTACTTC. Translating it yields CASSIVPGTGPNEQYF.

CDR3 DNA sequence: TGTGCCAGCAAGCGAACAGGGGGCCTTGGCGAGCAGTACTTC. It is translated as CASKRTGGLGEQYF. The rearrangement joins TRBV6-1 to TRBJ2-7; 9 nucleotides align to TRBD1. Germline loops: CDR1 MNHNS, CDR2 SASEGT. Unmatched junction bases numbered 10, after V lost 7 bases and J lost 6 bases. The CDR3 loop spans 14 amino acids.

The CDR3 DNA reads TGTGCCACAGGGAAGCGCAGGGCAACTGAAGCTTTCTTT. As protein: CATGKRRATEAFF. The chain is built from TRBV7-2 and TRBJ1-1, with TRBD1 as a possible D gene (5 bases). This CDR3 spans 13 amino acids. In germline, CDR1 is SGHTA, CDR2 FQGNSA. Trimming shortened V by 10 bases and J by 5 bases, and 17 bases separated the two germline ends.

This clone was counted a few times. In the same sample, other DNA sequences code for this CDR3. The rearrangement joins TRBV5-4 to TRBJ2-1; 9 bases line up with TRBD2. In germline, CDR1 is SGHNT, CDR2 YYREEE (reference sequence). V dropped 1 base and J dropped 7; count of bases not matched to a gene: 6. The length of the CDR3 is 15 residues. The CDR3 coding sequence is TGTGCCAGCAGCTTGAGAGCGGGAGGTCGGAATGAGCAGTTCTTC. It translates to CASSLRAGGRNEQFF.

The chain joins TRBV5-1 to TRBJ2-2; D ambiguous. The CDR3 consists of 15 residues. Germline V gene sequence: CDR1 SGHRS, CDR2 YFSETQ. V lost 0 bases and J 1 base, leaving 7 bases between the germline ends. The CDR3 sequence: CASSLAGGNTGELFF. The CDR3 DNA sequence: TGCGCCAGCAGCTTGGCCGGTGGGAACACCGGGGAGCTGTTTTTT.

This rearrangement joins TRBV5-1 to TRBJ1-1; perhaps TRBD1 as D (5 bases). The CDR3 runs 13 residues. Between the trimmed V and J ends, which lost 2 bases and 1 base, there was a span of 6 bases. Germline lookup yields CDR1 SGHRS and CDR2 YFSETQ. CDR3 region: CASSFQGNTEAFF. In DNA form, the CDR3 reads TGCGCCAGCAGCTTCCAGGGGAACACTGAAGCTTTCTTT.

This chain connects TRBV11-2 to TRBJ2-7, with 8 bases aligning to TRBD2. The V gene end was trimmed by 5 bases and the J gene end by 3 bases; junction bases not matched to a gene: 9. The CDR3 covers 15 residues. From germline, CDR1 is SGHAT and CDR2 FQNNGV. The CDR3: CASSPSRGGRYEQYF. In DNA, the CDR3 is TGTGCCAGCAGCCCCAGCCGGGGGGGCCGCTACGAGCAGTACTTC.

In its sample, this clone was seen once. This chain connects TRBV5-6 to TRBJ2-3; D could derive from TRBD1 or TRBD2 (5 bases each). The CDR3 spans 14 residues. The ends were cut back, 4 bases at V and 2 bases at J, with 11 bases in the middle. The germline V gene has CDR1 SGHDT and CDR2 YYEEEE. The CDR3 here is CASSPGRPTDTQYF. In DNA form, the CDR3 reads TGTGCCAGCAGCCCGGGACGGCCCACAGATACGCAGTATTTT. Supplemented by reference TRBV5-6 and TRBJ2-3, the full variable domain reads DAGVTQSPTHLIKTRGQQVTLRCSPKSGHDTVSWYQQALGQGPQFIFQYYEEEERQRGNFPDRFSGHQFPNYSSELNVNALLLGDSALYLCASSPGRPTDTQYFGPGTRLTVL.

This rearrangement joins TRBV7-2 to TRBJ1-1; 8 bases align to TRBD1. The V gene's germline CDR1 is SGHTA and CDR2 FQGNSA. V shed 0 bases and J 3 bases; nucleotides not matched to a gene: 3. This CDR3 contains 15 residues. The CDR3 spells CASSLARQGHTEAFF. The DNA for the CDR3 is TGTGCCAGCAGCTTAGCTCGACAGGGGCACACTGAAGCTTTCTTT.

The CDR3 nucleotides are TGTGCCAGCAGCTTTGTGGACAGGGGGAACAATGAGCAGTTCTTC. It is translated as CASSFVDRGNNEQFF. The rearrangement joins TRBV5-6 to TRBJ2-1, with 10 bases lining up with TRBD1. This CDR3 is built from 15 residues. After removal of 2 bases from V and 5 bases from J, the junction contained 4 bases not matched to a gene. Per germline, CDR1 SGHDT and CDR2 YYEEEE.

The V gene is TRBV2, the J gene TRBJ2-5; 7 bases align to TRBD1. Losses at the gene ends were 5 bases for V and 4 bases for J; bases not matched to a gene: 10. The CDR3 consists of 15 residues. Germline assignment: CDR1 SNHLY and CDR2 FYNNEI. The CDR3 is CASSSTTGNRETQYF. CDR3 nucleotides: TGTGCCAGCAGTTCCACGACAGGGAATAGAGAGACCCAGTACTTC.

The chain uses TRBV6-6 and TRBJ1-2; D remains unclear. V was trimmed by 6 bases and J by 8 bases, leaving 16 bases between them. Germline values: CDR1 MNHNY, CDR2 SVGAGI (reference sequence). The CDR3 has 13 residues. The CDR3 loop reads CASSSPRVPGYTF. The CDR3 nucleotides read TGTGCCAGCAGCTCCCCGAGGGTCCCAGGCTACACCTTC.

This chain joins TRBV9 and TRBJ1-6, with TRBD1 identical over 8 bases. The germline gives CDR1 SGDLS, CDR2 YYNGEE. The CDR3 contains 17 residues. After removal of 3 bases from V and 5 bases from J, the junction contained 10 bases not matched to a gene. The chain's CDR3 is CASSGRTGNWNNSPLHF. In nucleotides, the CDR3 is TGTGCCAGCAGCGGCAGGACAGGGAACTGGAATAATTCACCCCTCCACTTT.

This chain joins TRBV6-1 and TRBJ2-2; D gene unclear. Per the germline V gene, CDR1 is MNHNS and CDR2 is SASEGT. V dropped 5 bases and J dropped 6 bases, with 4 bases sitting between them. The CDR3 consists of 11 residues. The DNA for the CDR3 is TGTGCCAGCAGTCAGTCCGGGGAGCTGTTTTTT. Its protein product is CASSQSGELFF.

The rearrangement uses TRBV15 and TRBJ2-1, with 8 bases aligning to TRBD1. In germline, CDR1 is LNHNV, CDR2 YYDKDF (reference sequence). This CDR3 is 15 amino acids long. V lost 3 bases, J lost 6 bases, and 7 bases stayed unmatched. This chain's CDR3 is CATSRGDRNANEQFF. In DNA, the CDR3 is TGTGCCACCAGCAGGGGGGACAGGAACGCCAATGAGCAGTTCTTC.

The chain uses TRBV14 and TRBJ1-1; D gene unclear. Trimming removed 7 bases from V and 0 bases from J, with 9 bases in between. The CDR3 runs 13 residues. The germline CDR1 and CDR2 sequences are SGHDN and FVKESK. The CDR3 sequence is CASTGGMNTEAFF. The CDR3 nucleotides are TGTGCCAGCACCGGAGGGATGAACACTGAAGCTTTCTTT. Based on the CDR3 plus reference TRBV14 and TRBJ1-1, the full variable domain is EAGVTQFPSHSVIEKGQTVTLRCDPISGHDNLYWYRRVMGKEIKFLLHFVKESKQDESGMPNNRFLAERTGGTYSTLKVQPAELEDSGVYFCASTGGMNTEAFFGQGTRLTVV.

The chain carries TRBV7-9 and TRBJ2-7; TRBD1 aligns across 10 bases. The CDR3 covers 14 residues. Germline V gene lookup returns CDR1 SEHNR and CDR2 FQNEAQ (reference sequence). The ends lost 5 bases at V and 2 bases at J; junction bases unmatched: 3. CDR3 DNA sequence: TGTGCCAGCAGCCCCGGGACAGGGGCCTACGAGCAGTACTTC. Residues: CASSPGTGAYEQYF.

The chain uses TRBV7-3 and TRBJ2-1; 10 positions agree with TRBD2. The V segment lost 4 bases and the J segment 1 base; nucleotides outside the gene matches: 1. CDR1 SGHTA and CDR2 FQGTGA come from the germline V gene. This CDR3 has 15 residues. This CDR3 reads CASSSLAGSYNEQFF. For the CDR3, the DNA is TGTGCCAGCAGCTCACTAGCGGGGTCCTACAATGAGCAGTTCTTC.

The CDR3 sequence: CATSRDPDLAGVNEQFF. The CDR3 DNA reads as TGTGCCACCAGCAGAGATCCCGATCTAGCGGGAGTCAATGAGCAGTTCTTC. The rearrangement uses TRBV15 and TRBJ2-1; 10 bases match TRBD2. Germline V gene lookup returns CDR1 LNHNV and CDR2 YYDKDF (reference sequence). J was trimmed by 6 bases and V by 0 bases; bases with no gene match: 8. CDR3 size: 17 residues.

This chain connects TRBV19 to TRBJ1-4; TRBD1 aligns across 7 bases. Germline assignment: CDR1 LNHDA and CDR2 SQIVND (reference sequence). CDR3 size: 17 residues. V lost 2 bases to trimming and J lost 5 bases; unmatched junction nucleotides: 11. The CDR3: CASSIRNRGLTNEKLFF. The CDR3 DNA sequence: TGTGCCAGTAGTATACGGAACAGGGGCTTAACGAATGAAAAACTGTTTTTT.

V usage is TRBV4-1 and J usage is TRBJ2-7; 10 positions match TRBD2. This CDR3 has 14 residues. The V gene end was trimmed by 7 bases and the J gene end by 5 bases; junction bases not matched to a gene: 8. Germline assignment: CDR1 MGHRA and CDR2 YSYEKL. CDR3 in DNA: TGCGCCAGCAAACAAGCGGGGGGGCCCCACGAGCAGTACTTC. Translating it yields CASKQAGGPHEQYF.

The rearrangement links TRBV5-6 to TRBJ2-7; the D gene is possibly TRBD1 (5 bases). The germline V and J ends were trimmed by 1 base and 0 bases, with 14 bases remaining between them. CDR1 and CDR2 (germline): SGHDT, YYEEEE. This CDR3 has 16 residues. The CDR3 nucleotides read TGTGCCAGCAGCTTGCCCCAGGGCCTCAGCTCCTACGAGCAGTACTTC. Translated: CASSLPQGLSSYEQYF.

The chain links TRBV5-6 to TRBJ2-6, with 7 positions matching TRBD1. The germline V gene has CDR1 SGHDT and CDR2 YYEEEE. Trimming removed 2 bases from V and 3 bases from J; junction bases left unmatched: 14. This CDR3 spans 19 amino acids. CDR3 residues: CASSFLKGTVVFGANVLTF. The CDR3 DNA follows: TGTGCCAGCAGCTTTCTGAAGGGGACAGTCGTCTTTGGGGCCAACGTCCTGACTTTC.

The CDR3 nucleotides read TGTGCCAGCAGGAGGGACAGCGGGGGCTACACCTTC. It translates to CASRRDSGGYTF. The V call is TRBV6-1, the J call TRBJ1-2; 7 positions agree with TRBD1. CDR1 is MNHNS, CDR2 SASEGT, per germline. The CDR3 contains 12 residues. V was pared by 6 bases and J by 8 bases, with 6 bases of the junction left unmatched.

The chain joins TRBV7-2 to TRBJ1-1; D is unresolved. CDR1 is SGHTA and CDR2 is FQGNSA in the germline V gene. Trimming took off 1 base at V and 1 base at J, with 7 bases between the two ends. This CDR3 spans 14 amino acids. The chain's CDR3 is CASSLVSWNTEAFF. The CDR3, as DNA: TGTGCCAGCAGCTTAGTGTCGTGGAACACTGAAGCTTTCTTT.